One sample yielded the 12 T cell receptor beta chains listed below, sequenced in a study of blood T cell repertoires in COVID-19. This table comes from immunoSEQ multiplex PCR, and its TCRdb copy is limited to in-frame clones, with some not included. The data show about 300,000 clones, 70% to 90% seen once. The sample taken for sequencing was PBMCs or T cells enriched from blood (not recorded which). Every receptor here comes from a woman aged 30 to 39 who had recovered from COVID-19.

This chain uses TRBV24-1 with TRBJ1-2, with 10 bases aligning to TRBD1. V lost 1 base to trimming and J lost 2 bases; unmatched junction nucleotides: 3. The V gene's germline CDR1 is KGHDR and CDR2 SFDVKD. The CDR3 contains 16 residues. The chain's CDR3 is CATSDFRDRGNYGYTF. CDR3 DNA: TGTGCCACCAGTGATTTCCGGGACAGGGGAAACTATGGCTACACCTTC.

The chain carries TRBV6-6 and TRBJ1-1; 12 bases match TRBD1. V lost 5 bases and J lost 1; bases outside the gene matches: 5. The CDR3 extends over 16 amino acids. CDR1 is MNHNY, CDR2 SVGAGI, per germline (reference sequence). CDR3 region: CASSHPGQGANTEAFF. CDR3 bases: TGTGCCAGCAGTCATCCGGGACAGGGGGCGAACACTGAAGCTTTCTTT.

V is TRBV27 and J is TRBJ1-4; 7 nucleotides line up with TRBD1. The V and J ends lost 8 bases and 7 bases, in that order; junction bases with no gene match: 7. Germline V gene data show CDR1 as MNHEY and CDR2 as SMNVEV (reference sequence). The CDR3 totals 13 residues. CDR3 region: CASLRGRGEKLFF. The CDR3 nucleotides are TGTGCCAGCCTAAGGGGGCGAGGTGAAAAACTGTTTTTT.

As DNA, the CDR3 is TGTGCCAGCAGCCCCCCTGGGGCAGGGAGGGGTGAAAAACTGTTTTTT. Protein product: CASSPPGAGRGEKLFF. The V call is TRBV11-2, the J call TRBJ1-4, with D possibly TRBD1 on 5 matching bases. From germline, CDR1 is SGHAT and CDR2 FQNNGV. There are 16 residues in the CDR3. Deletions cut 5 bases from V and 7 bases from J, with 20 bases between.

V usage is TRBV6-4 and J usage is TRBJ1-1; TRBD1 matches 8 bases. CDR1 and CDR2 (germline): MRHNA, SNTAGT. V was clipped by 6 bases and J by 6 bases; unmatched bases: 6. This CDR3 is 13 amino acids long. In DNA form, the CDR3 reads TGTGCCAGCAGGCGCGACAGGGGCGCTGAAGCTTTCTTT. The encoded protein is CASRRDRGAEAFF.

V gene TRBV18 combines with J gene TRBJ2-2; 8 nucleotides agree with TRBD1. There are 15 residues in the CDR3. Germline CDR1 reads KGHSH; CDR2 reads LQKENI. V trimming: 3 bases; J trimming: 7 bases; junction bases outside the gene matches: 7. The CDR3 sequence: CASSPGQGANGELFF. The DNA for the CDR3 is TGTGCCAGCTCACCGGGCCAGGGGGCAAACGGGGAGCTGTTTTTT.

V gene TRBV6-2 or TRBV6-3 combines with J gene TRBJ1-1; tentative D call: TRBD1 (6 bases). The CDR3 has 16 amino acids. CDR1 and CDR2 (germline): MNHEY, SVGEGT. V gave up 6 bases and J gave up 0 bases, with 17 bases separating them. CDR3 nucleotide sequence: TGTGCCAGCAGCGAAGCCTCGGACAGTCTGAACACTGAAGCTTTCTTT. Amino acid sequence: CASSEASDSLNTEAFF.

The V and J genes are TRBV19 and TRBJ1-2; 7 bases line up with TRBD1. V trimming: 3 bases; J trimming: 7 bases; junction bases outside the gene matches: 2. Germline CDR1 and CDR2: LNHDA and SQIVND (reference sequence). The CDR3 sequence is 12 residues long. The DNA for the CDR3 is TGTGCCAGTAGTATTCGGACAGGTGGCTACACCTTC. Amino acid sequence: CASSIRTGGYTF.

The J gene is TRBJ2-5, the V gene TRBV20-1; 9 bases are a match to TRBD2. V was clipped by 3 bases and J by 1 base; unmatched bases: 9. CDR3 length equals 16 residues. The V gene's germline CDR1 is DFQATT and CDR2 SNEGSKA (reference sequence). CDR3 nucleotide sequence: TGCAGTGCTAGTGGTTTCCTAGCGGGGTTCCAAGAGACCCAGTACTTC. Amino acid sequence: CSASGFLAGFQETQYF.

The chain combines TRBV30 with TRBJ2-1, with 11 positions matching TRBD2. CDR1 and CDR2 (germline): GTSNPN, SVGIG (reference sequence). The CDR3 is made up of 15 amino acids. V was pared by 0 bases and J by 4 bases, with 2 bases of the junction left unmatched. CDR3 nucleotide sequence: TGTGCCTGGAGTGTAGGGACTAGCGGTTACAATGAGCAGTTCTTC. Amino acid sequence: CAWSVGTSGYNEQFF.

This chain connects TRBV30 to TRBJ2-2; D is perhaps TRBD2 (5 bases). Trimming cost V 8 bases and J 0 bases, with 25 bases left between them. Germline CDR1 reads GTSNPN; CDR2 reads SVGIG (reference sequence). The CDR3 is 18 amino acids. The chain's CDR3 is CAHGNTKLTDSNTGELFF. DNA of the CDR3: TGTGCCCACGGGAACACCAAACTTACGGACTCGAACACCGGGGAGCTGTTTTTT.

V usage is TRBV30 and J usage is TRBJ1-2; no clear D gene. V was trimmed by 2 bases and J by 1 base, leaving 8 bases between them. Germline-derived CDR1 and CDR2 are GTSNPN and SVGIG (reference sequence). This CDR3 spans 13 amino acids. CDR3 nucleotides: TGTGCCTGGAGTCGTACGGGTAACTATGGCTACACCTTC. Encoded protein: CAWSRTGNYGYTF.